One and the same sample provided the 28 T cell receptor beta chains below, sequenced in a study of T-cell reconstitution after alpha-beta-depleted transplantation in children. Unique molecular identifiers were used in preparing the TCRbeta library. TCRdb fed the PCR reads into MiXCR, producing one record per CDR3 protein. The sample records almost 500,000 distinct CDR3 sequences, approximately 10% being singletons. Sequencing used PBMCs, obtained before TCRalphabeta/CD19-depleted stem cell transplant. The source is a child aged 2-15 years with inherited bone marrow failure, due to receive a stem cell transplant.

In its sample, this clonotype was seen a few times. CDR3 loop: CASSSPGTSGRAYEQYF. The CDR3 nucleotides are TGCGCCAGCAGCTCTCCCGGGACTAGCGGGAGGGCCTACGAGCAGTACTTC. V usage is TRBV5-1 and J usage is TRBJ2-7, with 16 positions matching TRBD2. Trimming cost V 3 bases and J 2 bases; bases outside gene matches: 5. The CDR3 runs to 17 residues. The germline gives CDR1 SGHRS, CDR2 YFSETQ.

This clonotype came up many times. In DNA, the CDR3 is TGTGCCAGCAGTTTATCAGGGGATACGCAGTATTTT. This encodes CASSLSGDTQYF. V and J are TRBV12-3 or TRBV12-4 and TRBJ2-3; a weak D match, TRBD1 (5 bases). This CDR3 region has 12 residues. The V and J ends lost 2 bases and 6 bases respectively, with 6 bases between them.

The table lists this clonotype with a few counts. The chain employs TRBV6-2 or TRBV6-3 and TRBJ2-7; D unclear. Trimming took 7 bases from V and 5 from J, leaving 18 bases between them. The CDR3 runs to 14 residues. The germline V gene has CDR1 MNHEY and CDR2 SVGEGT. Here the CDR3 reads CASKSRSQSHEQYF. The CDR3 DNA sequence: TGTGCCAGCAAGTCCCGGTCGCAGTCACACGAGCAGTACTTC.

In DNA form, the CDR3 reads TGTGCCAGCAGTTTGGAGGTTTATGGCTACACCTTC. Its translation: CASSLEVYGYTF. The chain employs TRBV28 and TRBJ1-2; D unclear. The CDR3 loop spans 12 amino acids. CDR1 and CDR2 (germline): MDHEN, SYDVKM. V was clipped by 3 bases and J by 5 bases, with 7 bases between them.

V gene TRBV19 combines with J gene TRBJ2-1; the D gene could be TRBD1 or TRBD2 (6 bases each). The CDR3 spans 15 residues. Between the trimmed V and J ends, which lost 7 bases and 5 bases, there was a span of 18 bases. CDR1 and CDR2 (germline): LNHDA, SQIVND (reference sequence). In DNA form, the CDR3 reads TGTGCCAGTACCCTAGCGTCCAGGGGAGACAATGAGCAGTTCTTC. It is translated as CASTLASRGDNEQFF. The full variable domain, in which reference TRBV19 and TRBJ2-1 provide the parts outside the CDR3, is DGGITQSPKYLFRKEGQNVTLSCEQNLNHDAMYWYRQDPGQGLRLIYYSQIVNDFQKGDIAEGYSVSREKKESFPLTVTSAQKNPTAFYLCASTLASRGDNEQFFGPGTRLTVL.

Many counts were recorded for this clonotype. The chain recombines TRBV12-3 or TRBV12-4 with TRBJ2-2; TRBD2 agrees at 10 bases. This CDR3 comprises 17 residues. Losses at the gene ends were 6 bases for V and 3 bases for J; bases not matched to a gene: 10. CDR3 in DNA: TGTGCCAGCAGAGACGTACAAGCGGGAGGGTACACCGGGGAGCTGTTTTTT. It yields the protein CASRDVQAGGYTGELFF.

This clonotype appeared many times. The V call is TRBV12-3 or TRBV12-4, the J call TRBJ2-1; TRBD2 matches 13 bases. Germline trimming cut 6 bases from V and 4 bases from J; bases unmatched to any gene: 3. This CDR3 has 15 amino acids. CDR3 coding DNA: TGTGCCAGCAGGCGGACTAGCGGGAGATACAATGAGCAGTTCTTC. Protein sequence: CASRRTSGRYNEQFF.

This clonotype has a count of ten or more. This chain links TRBV4-3 with TRBJ2-1; 14 nucleotides agree with TRBD2. After removal of 4 bases from V and 7 bases from J, the junction contained 3 bases not matched to a gene. This CDR3 region has 15 residues. The V gene's germline CDR1 is LGHNA and CDR2 YSLEER. CDR3 bases: TGCGCCAGCAGCCGGACTAGCGGGAGGCTTAATGAGCAGTTCTTC. This sequence encodes CASSRTSGRLNEQFF.

This clonotype was picked up many times. V usage is TRBV6-1 and J usage is TRBJ2-1; 7 positions match TRBD2. The CDR3 consists of 17 residues. V lost 6 bases, J lost 7 bases, and 18 bases stayed unmatched. The germline gives CDR1 MNHNS, CDR2 SASEGT. The CDR3 DNA sequence: TGTGCCAGCAGAACGGCTCTGGTGGGAGGGCCGAGAAATGAGCAGTTCTTC. Translated: CASRTALVGGPRNEQFF.

This clonotype was detected only a few times. The rearrangement links TRBV30 to TRBJ2-1, with 14 bases that match TRBD2. Germline loops: CDR1 GTSNPN, CDR2 SVGIG (reference sequence). The J segment lost 5 bases and the V segment lost 2 bases, leaving 2 bases of the junction unmatched. There are 15 residues in the CDR3. This chain's CDR3 is CAWSRLAGGDNEQFF. CDR3 in DNA: TGTGCCTGGAGTAGACTAGCGGGAGGGGACAATGAGCAGTTCTTC.

The table lists this clonotype with many counts. The CDR3 DNA follows: TGCAGCGTTGCCCTACACACAGGGGTTACCGGGGAGCTGTTTTTT. Its protein product is CSVALHTGVTGELFF. This chain connects TRBV29-1 to TRBJ2-2; 7 bases map to TRBD1. The germline gives CDR1 SQVTM, CDR2 ANQGSEA. The J segment lost 5 bases and the V segment lost 4 bases, leaving 10 bases of the junction unmatched. The CDR3 covers 15 residues.

Many counts were recorded for this clonotype. The chain uses TRBV12-3 or TRBV12-4 and TRBJ2-2, with 7 nucleotides matching TRBD2. The CDR3 is made up of 14 amino acids. After removal of 6 bases from V and 7 bases from J, the junction contained 8 bases not matched to a gene. This CDR3 reads CASSSRENGGELFF. Written as DNA, the CDR3 is TGTGCCAGCAGCTCGCGGGAGAACGGCGGGGAGCTGTTTTTT.

The table lists this clonotype with many counts. The genes are TRBV18 and TRBJ2-7; TRBD1 matches at 10 bases. Per germline, CDR1 KGHSH and CDR2 LQKENI. J lost 5 bases, V lost 2 bases, and 9 bases had no gene match. The CDR3 contains 16 residues. The CDR3 loop reads CASSPSAGTGVDEQYF. The DNA for the CDR3 is TGTGCCAGCTCACCATCAGCCGGGACAGGGGTCGACGAGCAGTACTTC.

About this clonotype itself: This may stem from a read error, because a much larger clone lies one nucleotide away. J is TRBJ2-1 and V is TRBV7-6; weak D call: TRBD2 (5 bases). Trimming removed 4 bases at V and 9 bases at J, with 16 bases between. The CDR3 runs to 14 residues. Germline V CDR1 and CDR2: SGHVS, FNYEAQ. CDR3 bases: TGTGCCAGCAGCTACTGTGGCCGAGGGTTTGAGCAGTTCTTC. Residues: CASSYCGRGFEQFF.

This clonotype was recorded at least ten times. The chain recombines TRBV20-1 with TRBJ1-2; tentative D call: TRBD1 (5 bases). Germline CDR1 reads DFQATT; CDR2 reads SNEGSKA (reference sequence). The CDR3 has 12 amino acids. The V and J ends lost 3 bases and 0 bases respectively, with 5 bases between them. The CDR3 sequence is CSARTANYGYTF. The CDR3 DNA reads as TGCAGTGCTAGGACAGCTAACTATGGCTACACCTTC.

As to this clonotype: One base away lies a much larger clone, so this may be a sequencing read error. The rearrangement joins TRBV6-2 or TRBV6-3 to TRBJ2-7; 9 nucleotides agree with TRBD2. CDR3 size: 17 residues. CDR1 is MNHEY and CDR2 is SVGEGT in the germline V gene. In DNA form, the CDR3 reads TGTGCCAGCAGATCCGGGACTAGCACCCGAAGCTCCTACGAGCAGTGCTTC. It translates to CASRSGTSTRSSYEQCF.

This clonotype appeared many times. The V gene is TRBV5-1, the J gene TRBJ2-7, with TRBD1 identical over 7 bases. Unmatched junction bases numbered 6, after V lost 4 bases and J lost 5 bases. Germline CDR1 is SGHRS and CDR2 is YFSETQ. This CDR3 comprises 13 residues. The CDR3 nucleotides are TGCGCCAGCAGCGGGGGACAGAGCGACGAGCAGTACTTC. Translated, it gives CASSGGQSDEQYF.

This clonotype has at least ten counts. V usage is TRBV28 and J usage is TRBJ1-4; a weak D match, TRBD1 (6 bases). Looked up from germline, CDR1 is MDHEN and CDR2 is SYDVKM. Between the trimmed V and J ends, which lost 8 bases and 6 bases, there was a span of 13 bases. CDR3 length: 13 residues. In nucleotides, the CDR3 is TGTGCCAGCTGGGGTGGGGGCGATGAAAAACTGTTTTTT. Its protein product is CASWGGGDEKLFF.

This clonotype occurred many times. V is TRBV5-1 and J is TRBJ2-7; 9 bases map to TRBD2. The germline CDR1 and CDR2 sequences are SGHRS and YFSETQ. The length of the CDR3 is 16 residues. J lost 2 bases, V lost 0 bases, and 6 bases had no gene match. CDR3 sequence reads: CASSLARLAETYEQYF. DNA of the CDR3: TGCGCCAGCAGCTTGGCCAGACTAGCGGAGACCTACGAGCAGTACTTC.

The CDR3 here is CASSIGLSNQPQHF. DNA for the CDR3: TGTGCCAGTAGTATCGGACTTAGCAATCAGCCCCAGCATTTT. V and J are TRBV19 and TRBJ1-5; D gene unclear. Germline loops: CDR1 LNHDA, CDR2 SQIVND (reference sequence). The V and J ends lost 3 bases and 0 bases respectively, with 6 bases between them. This CDR3 spans 14 amino acids.

This clonotype was observed many times. The chain links TRBV5-1 to TRBJ1-6; a possible D gene is TRBD1 (6 bases). Germline CDR1 SGHRS, CDR2 YFSETQ. This CDR3 contains 13 residues. Trimming removed 2 bases from V and 10 bases from J, with 10 bases in between. CDR3 loop: CASSLQGGSPLHF. In nucleotides, the CDR3 is TGCGCCAGCAGCTTACAGGGCGGATCACCCCTCCACTTT.

This clonotype has a count of ten or more. J is TRBJ2-1 and V is TRBV20-1; TRBD2 agrees at 14 bases. This CDR3 is 14 amino acids long. Looked up from germline, CDR1 is DFQATT and CDR2 is SNEGSKA (reference sequence). V was clipped by 6 bases and J by 7 bases; unmatched bases: 5. This CDR3 reads CSAMTSGRVNEQFF. CDR3 nucleotide sequence: TGCAGTGCCATGACTAGCGGGAGGGTGAATGAGCAGTTCTTC.

This clonotype was counted many times. The chain employs TRBV4-1 and TRBJ1-2; 8 bases fit TRBD1. The CDR3 consists of 14 residues. J lost 4 bases, V lost 1 base, and 2 bases had no gene match. The germline gives CDR1 MGHRA, CDR2 YSYEKL. In DNA form, the CDR3 reads TGCGCCAGCAGCCAAGTGGGGACAGGCTATGGCTACACCTTC. The encoded protein is CASSQVGTGYGYTF.

The J gene is TRBJ2-7, the V gene TRBV5-1, with D hard to call. The CDR3 consists of 14 residues. The germline V gene has CDR1 SGHRS and CDR2 YFSETQ. V was cut by 3 bases and J by 4 bases, with 14 bases left in between. CDR3 residues: CASSWDRYVYEQYF. The CDR3 DNA is TGCGCCAGCAGCTGGGATCGTTATGTTTACGAGCAGTACTTC. The variable domain in full, with the rest retrieved from reference TRBV5-1 and TRBJ2-7, is KAGVTQTPRYLIKTRGQQVTLSCSPISGHRSVSWYQQTPGQGLQFLFEYFSETQRNKGNFPGRFSGRQFSNSRSEMNVSTLELGDSALYLCASSWDRYVYEQYFGPGTRLTVT.

In its sample, this clonotype was seen a few times. The chain links TRBV4-3 to TRBJ2-1; maybe TRBD2 (5 bases). The germline CDR1 and CDR2 sequences are LGHNA and YSLEER. This CDR3 is 15 amino acids long. The ends were cut back, 5 bases at V and 2 bases at J, with 13 bases in the middle. As DNA, the CDR3 is TGCGCCAGCAGCTCAGAGGGAAGCCCCTACAATGAGCAGTTCTTC. Translated, it gives CASSSEGSPYNEQFF.

V usage is TRBV5-6 and J usage is TRBJ2-3, with no clear D. Trimming shortened V by 3 bases and J by 5 bases, and 10 bases separated the two germline ends. The CDR3 contains 13 residues. CDR1 is SGHDT, CDR2 YYEEEE, per germline. CDR3 sequence reads: CASSSPRGDTQYF. CDR3 DNA: TGTGCCAGCAGCTCCCCTCGTGGAGATACGCAGTATTTT.

This clonotype was counted only a few times. The V and J genes are TRBV7-9 and TRBJ2-3, with a tentative D call TRBD1 (6 bases). The V and J ends lost 5 bases and 2 bases respectively, with 14 bases between them. The CDR3 loop spans 15 amino acids. CDR1 and CDR2 (germline): SEHNR, FQNEAQ (reference sequence). In DNA form, the CDR3 reads TGTGCCAGCAGCCTGACAGGACTCCTCACAGATACGCAGTATTTT. Its protein is CASSLTGLLTDTQYF. The complete variable domain, with remaining parts taken from reference TRBV7-9 and TRBJ2-3, reads DTGVSQNPRHKITKRGQNVTFRCDPISEHNRLYWYRQTLGQGPEFLTYFQNEAQLEKSRLLSDRFSAERPKGSFSTLEIQRTEQGDSAMYLCASSLTGLLTDTQYFGPGTRLTVL.

This clonotype was observed at least ten times. The chain couples TRBV4-3 to TRBJ2-7; D is ambiguous. Trimming removed 4 bases at V and 0 bases at J, with 16 bases between. In germline, CDR1 is LGHNA, CDR2 YSLEER. The CDR3 has 16 residues. The CDR3 sequence is CASSPSPTTSSYEQYF. CDR3 in DNA: TGCGCCAGCAGCCCCTCCCCCACTACCTCCTCCTACGAGCAGTACTTC.